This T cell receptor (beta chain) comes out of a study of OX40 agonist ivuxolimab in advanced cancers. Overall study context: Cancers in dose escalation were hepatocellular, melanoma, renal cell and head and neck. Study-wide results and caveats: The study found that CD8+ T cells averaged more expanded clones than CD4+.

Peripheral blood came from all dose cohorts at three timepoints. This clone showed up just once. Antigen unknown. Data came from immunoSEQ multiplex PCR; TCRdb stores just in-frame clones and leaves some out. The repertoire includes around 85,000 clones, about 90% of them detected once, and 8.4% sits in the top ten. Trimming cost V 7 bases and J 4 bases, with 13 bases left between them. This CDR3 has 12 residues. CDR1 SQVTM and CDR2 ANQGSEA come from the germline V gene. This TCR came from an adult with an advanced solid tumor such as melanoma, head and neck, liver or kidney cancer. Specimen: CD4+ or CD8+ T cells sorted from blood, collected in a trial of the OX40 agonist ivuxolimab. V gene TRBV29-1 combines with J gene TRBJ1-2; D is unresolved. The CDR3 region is CSGLVGFYGYTF. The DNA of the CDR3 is TGCAGCGGGCTAGTAGGGTTCTATGGCTACACCTTC.